This T cell receptor beta chain was sequenced in a study of blood T cell repertoires in COVID-19 (dated by TCRdb to 2019 to 2021). Some background on the complete study: Collaborator samples came from the United States, Italy and Spain and covered acute and convalescent phases of COVID-19. The prospective study material was composed of cDNA or gDNA derived from T cells, B-cell-depleted T cells, or PBMCs. Subjects who had been exposed to COVID-19, were actively infected with it, or had recovered from it provided the deeply sampled blood TCRbeta repertoires that made up the dataset. A freely available public database, intended as a resource for researchers studying the immune response to SARS-CoV-2, is where the repertoires were released. Samples were obtained from the ongoing ImmuneRACE study (first 160 participants) and from about 1,300 subjects provided by 6 global collaborators. A de-identified subject ID, COVID-19 status, age in years and sex were almost always included in the sample metadata. Where available, HLA class I and class II types were obtained from metadata supplied by the sample provider rather than from assay-based typing. The investigation overall reported the following: The quantity of clinical and demographic metadata differed by source and by participant and was supplied without curation.

This clone is a singleton in its sample. The specificity of this receptor is unknown. No much larger clone exists at a distance of one base, and base qualities are not known. Collaborating institutions collected whole blood in K2EDTA tubes following their own protocols. For TCRbeta analysis, collaborators shipped samples as frozen whole blood, isolated PBMCs, or DNA extracted from either of those sample types. Taken from cysteine to phenylalanine, the CDR3 has 12 residues. Just CDR3 DNA is preserved here, 36 bases in frame from base 1. CDR1 and CDR2 are drawn from the germline V gene (reference sequence): LNHDA, SQIVND. V is shortened by 7 bases, J by 10 bases, and the region joining them spans 11 bases. The immunoSEQ Assay, a bias-controlled multiplex PCR, was used to amplify TCRbeta CDR3 regions from genomic DNA. Per the authors' processing: The number of nucleated cells in each sample was estimated from the amplification of reference gene primers within the assay. Sequence reads were collapsed and filtered to measure the absolute abundance of every unique TCRbeta CDR3 rearrangement. Productive Simpson clonality was computed per sample as the square root of Simpson's diversity index over productive rearrangements. The clones in this table, taken by TCRdb from immuneACCESS, are in-frame only. Not every clone is retained; where verified, under half of the shortfall comes from an unresolved V gene, and the cause of the rest is unknown. V, J and clone size derive from that table, while D and trimming were established from the DNA sequence. The sample yields roughly 25,000 clones; around 92% were counted once. Of the sample, approximately 3% falls within the top ten clones.

Sequencing input: peripheral blood. Here the chain combines TRBV19 and TRBJ1-6; the D gene assignment is ambiguous. This clonotype was sampled from a human donor in a cohort sampled during active COVID-19. This receptor carries the CDR3 CASTTSGSPLHF. DNA sequence: TGTGCCAGTACCACCTCGGGGTCACCCCTCCACTTT.